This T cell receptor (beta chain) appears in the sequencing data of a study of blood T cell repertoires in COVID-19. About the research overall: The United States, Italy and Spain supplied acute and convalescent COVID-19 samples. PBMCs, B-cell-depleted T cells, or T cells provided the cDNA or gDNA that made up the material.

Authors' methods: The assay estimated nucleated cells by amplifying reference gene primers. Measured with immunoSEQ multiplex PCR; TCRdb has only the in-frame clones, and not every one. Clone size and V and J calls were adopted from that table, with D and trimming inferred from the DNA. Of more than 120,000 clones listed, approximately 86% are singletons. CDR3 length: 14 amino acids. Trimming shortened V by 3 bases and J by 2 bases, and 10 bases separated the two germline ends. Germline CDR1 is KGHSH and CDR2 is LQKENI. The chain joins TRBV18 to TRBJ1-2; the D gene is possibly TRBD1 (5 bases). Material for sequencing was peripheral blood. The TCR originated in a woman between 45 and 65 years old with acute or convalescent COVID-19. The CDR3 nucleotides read TGTGCCAGCTCACCTCAGGGTAACAACTATGGCTACACCTTC. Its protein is CASSPQGNNYGYTF.